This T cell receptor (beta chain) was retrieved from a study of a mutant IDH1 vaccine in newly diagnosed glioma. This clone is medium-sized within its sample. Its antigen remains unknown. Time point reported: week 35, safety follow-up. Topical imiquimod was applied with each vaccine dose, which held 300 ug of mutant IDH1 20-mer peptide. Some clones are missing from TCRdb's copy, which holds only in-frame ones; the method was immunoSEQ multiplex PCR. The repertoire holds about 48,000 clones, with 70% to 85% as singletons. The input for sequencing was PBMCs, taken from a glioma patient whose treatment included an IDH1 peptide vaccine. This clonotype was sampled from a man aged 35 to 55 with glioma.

The CDR3 loop reads CASSYLGQTQAFF. The CDR3 nucleotides read TGTGCCAGCAGTTACCTTGGACAGACGCAAGCTTTCTTT. The chain combines TRBV6-5 with TRBJ1-1; perhaps TRBD1 as D (6 bases). Germline CDR1 and CDR2: MNHEY and SVGAGI. There are 13 residues in the CDR3. Trimming took 2 bases from V and 9 from J, leaving 13 bases between them.